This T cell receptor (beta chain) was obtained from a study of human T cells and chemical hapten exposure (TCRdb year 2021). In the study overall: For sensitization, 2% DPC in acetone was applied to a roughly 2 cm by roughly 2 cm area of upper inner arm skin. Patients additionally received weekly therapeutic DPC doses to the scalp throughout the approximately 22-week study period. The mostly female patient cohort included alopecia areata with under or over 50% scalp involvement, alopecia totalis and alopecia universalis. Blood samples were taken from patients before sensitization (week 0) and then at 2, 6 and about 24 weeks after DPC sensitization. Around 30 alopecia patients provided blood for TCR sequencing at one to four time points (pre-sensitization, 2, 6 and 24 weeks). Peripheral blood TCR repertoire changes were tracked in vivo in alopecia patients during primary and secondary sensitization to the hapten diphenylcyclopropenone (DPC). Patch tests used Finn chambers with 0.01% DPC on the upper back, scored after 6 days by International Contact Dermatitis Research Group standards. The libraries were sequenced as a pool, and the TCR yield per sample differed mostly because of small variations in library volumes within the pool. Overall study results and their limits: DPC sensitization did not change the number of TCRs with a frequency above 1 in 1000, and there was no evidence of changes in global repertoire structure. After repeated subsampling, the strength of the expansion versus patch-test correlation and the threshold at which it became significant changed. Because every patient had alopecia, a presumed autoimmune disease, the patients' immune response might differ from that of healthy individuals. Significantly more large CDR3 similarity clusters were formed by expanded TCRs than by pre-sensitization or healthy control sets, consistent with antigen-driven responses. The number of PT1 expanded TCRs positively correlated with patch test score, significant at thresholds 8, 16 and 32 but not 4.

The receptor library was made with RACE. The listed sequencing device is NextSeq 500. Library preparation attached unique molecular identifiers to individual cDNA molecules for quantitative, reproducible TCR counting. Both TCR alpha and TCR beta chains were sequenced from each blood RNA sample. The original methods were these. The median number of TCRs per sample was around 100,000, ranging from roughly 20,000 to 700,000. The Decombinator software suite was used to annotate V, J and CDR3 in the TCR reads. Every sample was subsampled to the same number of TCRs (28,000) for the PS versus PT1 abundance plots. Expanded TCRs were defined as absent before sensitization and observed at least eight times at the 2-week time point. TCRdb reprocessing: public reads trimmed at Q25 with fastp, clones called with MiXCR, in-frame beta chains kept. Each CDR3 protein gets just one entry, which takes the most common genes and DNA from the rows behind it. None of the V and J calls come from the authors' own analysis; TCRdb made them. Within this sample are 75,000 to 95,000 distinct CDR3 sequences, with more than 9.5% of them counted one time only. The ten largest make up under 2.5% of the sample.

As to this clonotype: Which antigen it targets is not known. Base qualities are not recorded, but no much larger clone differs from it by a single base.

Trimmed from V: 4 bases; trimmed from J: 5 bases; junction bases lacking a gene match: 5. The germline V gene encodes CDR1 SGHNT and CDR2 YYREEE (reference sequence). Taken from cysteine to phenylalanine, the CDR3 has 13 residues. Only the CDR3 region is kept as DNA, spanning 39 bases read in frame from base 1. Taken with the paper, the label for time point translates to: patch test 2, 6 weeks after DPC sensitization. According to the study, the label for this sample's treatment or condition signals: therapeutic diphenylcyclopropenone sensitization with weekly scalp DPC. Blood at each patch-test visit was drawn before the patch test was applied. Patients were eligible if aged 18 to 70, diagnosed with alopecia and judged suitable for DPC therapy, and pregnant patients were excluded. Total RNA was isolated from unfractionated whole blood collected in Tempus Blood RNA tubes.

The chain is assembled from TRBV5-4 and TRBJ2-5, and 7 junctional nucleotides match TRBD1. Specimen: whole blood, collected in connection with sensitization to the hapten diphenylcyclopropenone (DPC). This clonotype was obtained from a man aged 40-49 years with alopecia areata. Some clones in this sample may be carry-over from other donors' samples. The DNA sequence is TGTGCCAGCAGCGTAACAGGGGAGGAGACCCAGTACTTC. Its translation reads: CASSVTGEETQYF.